The T cell receptor beta chain described here comes from a study of identical twins. Study results and limitations: Beta clonotypes that were abundant in cord blood contained fewer insertions, a pattern absent from memory repertoires.

The CDR3 sequence is 15 residues long. V shed 5 bases, J shed 5 bases, and the junction held 9 bases outside the gene matches. The germline V gene has CDR1 SGHVS and CDR2 FQNEAQ. A universal primer site arose from template switching, and cDNA bore unique molecular identifiers. MiXCR, applied by TCRdb to the 5' RACE reads, yields one record per CDR3 protein. The sample contains approximately 620,000 distinct CDR3 sequences, around 8.6% of which appear only once. Comments on this clonotype: Its antigen is currently unknown.

These data were also filed under a second study, of yellow fever vaccine responses in identical twins.

The material sequenced was PBMCs. The sequence was collected from a young woman in good health. The rearrangement joins TRBV7-8 to TRBJ2-5; 9 bases fit TRBD2. CDR3 coding DNA: TGTGCCAGCAGCCCCGGCGGGAGGGCCTGGGAGACCCAGTACTTC. It yields the protein CASSPGGRAWETQYF.